A single sample is the source of the 32 T cell receptor beta chains below, sequenced in a study of cytomegalovirus exposure and HLA in healthy donors. PCR employed 60 Vbeta and 13 Jbeta primers. The assay was immunoSEQ multiplex PCR, and TCRdb's table has in-frame clones only and misses some. The sample consists of about 150,000 clones, approximately 80% of them appearing once. Material for sequencing was PBMCs. These receptors were taken from a woman aged 45-59 years in good health and CMV-seropositive.

This chain uses TRBV27 with TRBJ2-7; the match to TRBD2 covers 7 bases. The V gene's germline CDR1 is MNHEY and CDR2 SMNVEV (reference sequence). The CDR3 spans 16 residues. Trimming at V came to 4 bases and at J to 2 bases, leaving 11 bases not matched to a gene. CDR3 sequence: CASSSKRLASTYEQYF. CDR3 DNA: TGTGCCAGCAGTTCAAAAAGACTAGCATCAACCTACGAGCAGTACTTC.

The V call is TRBV19, the J call TRBJ2-3, with 9 nucleotides matching TRBD1. Germline CDR1 reads LNHDA; CDR2 reads SQIVND (reference sequence). The CDR3 totals 17 residues. V was clipped by 0 bases and J by 1 base; unmatched bases: 5. The CDR3 here is CASSIDIQGAGTDTQYF. Written as DNA, the CDR3 is TGTGCCAGTAGTATAGATATACAGGGGGCTGGCACAGATACGCAGTATTTT. Full variable domain (outside the CDR3, taken from reference TRBV19 and TRBJ2-3): DGGITQSPKYLFRKEGQNVTLSCEQNLNHDAMYWYRQDPGQGLRLIYYSQIVNDFQKGDIAEGYSVSREKKESFPLTVTSAQKNPTAFYLCASSIDIQGAGTDTQYFGPGTRLTVL.

The rearrangement links TRBV6-1 to TRBJ2-7; 7 bases align to TRBD2. Germline V gives CDR1 MNHNS, CDR2 SASEGT. The junction had 2 bases not matched to a gene; V was cut back by 6 bases and J by 0 bases. The CDR3 runs to 13 residues. CDR3 sequence: CASSRDYSYEQYF. CDR3 nucleotide sequence: TGTGCCAGCAGCCGGGACTACTCCTACGAGCAGTACTTC.

This chain joins TRBV13 and TRBJ2-5, with D possibly being TRBD1 (6 bases). The DNA matches TRBJ2-7 better at its end, which makes the J call doubtful. Germline lookup yields CDR1 PRHDT and CDR2 FYEKMQ (reference sequence). The CDR3 runs 13 residues. CDR3 DNA sequence: TGTGCCAGCAGCTTGGGCCAGGGGTTCGAGCAGTACTTC. Translating it yields CASSLGQGFEQYF.

The gene calls are TRBV2 and TRBJ1-2, with D possibly TRBD1 on 5 matching bases. Germline V gene data show CDR1 as SNHLY and CDR2 as FYNNEI. The CDR3 extends over 13 amino acids. With 6 bases removed from V and 1 base from J, the gap between germline ends came to 9 bases. The CDR3 DNA follows: TGTGCCAGCAGCCATGACAGTAACTATGGCTACACCTTC. Amino acids: CASSHDSNYGYTF.

This clone was recorded a few times. The CDR3 spells CASSQGSGRPKYSNQPQHF. CDR3 DNA: TGTGCCAGCAGCCAAGGGTCGGGGAGGCCAAAGTATAGCAATCAGCCCCAGCATTTT. The rearrangement links TRBV14 to TRBJ1-5; D is unclear. Germline assignment: CDR1 SGHDN and CDR2 FVKESK. CDR3 size: 19 residues. Deletions cut 1 base from V and 0 bases from J, with 19 bases between.

This clone was seen more than once but under ten times. J is TRBJ2-7 and V is TRBV7-8; TRBD2 aligns across 9 bases. Trimming cost V 3 bases and J 3 bases; bases outside gene matches: 6. The CDR3 runs 15 residues. Germline-derived CDR1 and CDR2 are SGHVS and FQNEAQ. DNA for the CDR3: TGTGCCAGCAGCTTTGATAATAGCGGGGGCTACGAGCAGTACTTC. This gives the protein CASSFDNSGGYEQYF.

This rearrangement joins TRBV7-2 to TRBJ1-2; 7 nucleotides agree with TRBD1. This CDR3 has 15 amino acids. Germline lookup yields CDR1 SGHTA and CDR2 FQGNSA. After removal of 1 base from V and 5 bases from J, the junction contained 7 bases not matched to a gene. CDR3 in DNA: TGTGCCAGCAGCTTAGTGAGGGGGCAGGGATATGGCTACACCTTC. It codes for CASSLVRGQGYGYTF.

The chain has TRBV29-1 and TRBJ2-7; D perhaps matches TRBD1 (6 bases). Germline CDR1 reads SQVTM; CDR2 reads ANQGSEA. Deletions cut 6 bases from V and 3 bases from J, with 18 bases between. The CDR3 runs 14 residues. The CDR3 nucleotides read TGCAGCGTGGGGCATGGGGGCGTTCTCTACGAGCAGTACTTC. Residues: CSVGHGGVLYEQYF.

This clone was detected only a few times. The rearrangement uses TRBV6-1 and TRBJ1-5, with D unresolved. Trimming removed 4 bases from V and 7 bases from J, with 11 bases in between. Germline lookup yields CDR1 MNHNS and CDR2 SASEGT. The CDR3 covers 13 residues. CDR3 sequence: CASSVQTWQPQHF. CDR3 DNA sequence: TGTGCCAGCAGTGTCCAGACTTGGCAGCCCCAGCATTTT.

The rearrangement links TRBV7-2 to TRBJ2-7; 14 bases fit TRBD2. This CDR3 comprises 18 residues. V dropped 5 bases and J dropped 0; count of bases not matched to a gene: 9. The germline V gene has CDR1 SGHTA and CDR2 FQGNSA. DNA of the CDR3: TGTGCCAGCAGCCCCTTGACTAGCGGGGGGGCTATCTCCTACGAGCAGTACTTC. It yields the protein CASSPLTSGGAISYEQYF.

This chain connects TRBV6-5 to TRBJ2-7, with 8 nucleotides matching TRBD1. The germline CDR1 and CDR2 sequences are MNHEY and SVGAGI. This CDR3 is built from 15 residues. Trimming cost V 5 bases and J 4 bases; bases outside gene matches: 10. The CDR3: CASSNAGGPQYEQYF. The DNA for the CDR3 is TGTGCCAGCAGTAACGCAGGGGGCCCTCAATACGAGCAGTACTTC.

The rearrangement joins TRBV7-3 to TRBJ1-6; 8 bases fit TRBD1. This CDR3 has 13 amino acids. The ends lost 3 bases at V and 11 bases at J; junction bases unmatched: 3. Germline-derived CDR1 and CDR2 are SGHTA and FQGTGA. In DNA form, the CDR3 reads TGTGCCAGCAGCTTGATACAGGGGGCACCCCTCCACTTT. Translating gives CASSLIQGAPLHF.

This clone was detected a few times. The chain recombines TRBV5-1 with TRBJ2-6; 7 positions match TRBD1. Germline CDR1 reads SGHRS; CDR2 reads YFSETQ. The CDR3 is 17 amino acids. V lost 0 bases to trimming and J lost 0 bases; unmatched junction nucleotides: 3. The CDR3 is CASSLDTGASGANVLTF. CDR3 bases: TGCGCCAGCAGCTTGGATACAGGGGCCTCTGGGGCCAACGTCCTGACTTTC.

The CDR3 spells CASSPGPGGFLEKLFF. Written as DNA, the CDR3 is TGTGCCAGCAGCCCCGGTCCGGGGGGCTTTCTTGAAAAACTGTTTTTT. This chain links TRBV11-2 with TRBJ1-4, with D perhaps TRBD1 (6 bases). The CDR3 length is 16 residues. V was cut by 5 bases and J by 7 bases, with 20 bases left in between. CDR1 and CDR2 from the germline V gene are SGHAT and FQNNGV.

The chain has TRBV27 and TRBJ1-1; no firm D call. The germline gives CDR1 MNHEY, CDR2 SMNVEV (reference sequence). The CDR3 is 16 residues long. Trimming shortened V by 2 bases and J by 2 bases, and 15 bases separated the two germline ends. CDR3 nucleotide sequence: TGTGCCAGCAGTTTACGAGCGGGCAGGAGCAACACTGAAGCTTTCTTT. It yields the protein CASSLRAGRSNTEAFF.

This clone was observed a handful of times. The rearrangement uses TRBV7-2 and TRBJ1-4; a weak D match, TRBD1 (6 bases). The CDR3 contains 15 residues. Looked up from germline, CDR1 is SGHTA and CDR2 is FQGNSA. The V end lost 1 base, the J end lost 7 bases, and 13 bases lay between the germline ends. CDR3 in DNA: TGTGCCAGCAGCTTAGGAGGGGGGGGTGGTGAAAAACTGTTTTTT. Residues: CASSLGGGGGEKLFF.

This clone has just one count. The rearrangement uses TRBV30 and TRBJ1-1, with D uncertain. V was shortened by 3 bases and J by 9 bases, with 14 bases between the two germline ends. The germline CDR1 and CDR2 sequences are GTSNPN and SVGIG (reference sequence). The CDR3 is 12 amino acids. This CDR3 reads CAWRLGWRKAFF. CDR3 sequence (DNA): TGTGCCTGGAGGTTAGGATGGAGAAAAGCTTTCTTT.

This clone has more than one count but fewer than ten. This rearrangement joins TRBV23-1 to TRBJ2-7; D is unclear. TRBV23-1 is an ORF for which the function is uncertain. V was clipped by 0 bases and J by 6 bases, with 18 bases between them. CDR3 length: 16 residues. The CDR3 region has the DNA TGCGCCAGCAGTCAATCGACGGCAGGTTTTTTGGCCGAGCAGTACTTC. It yields the protein CASSQSTAGFLAEQYF.

J is TRBJ2-3 and V is TRBV5-4; 8 bases fit TRBD1. V dropped 0 bases and J dropped 5; count of bases not matched to a gene: 11. From germline, CDR1 is SGHNT and CDR2 YYREEE (reference sequence). CDR3 size: 17 residues. In DNA form, the CDR3 reads TGTGCCAGCAGCTTGGCCGGGACAGGTTTTGGACTAGATACGCAGTATTTT. This codes for CASSLAGTGFGLDTQYF.

The rearrangement links TRBV15 to TRBJ2-3, with TRBD2 matching over 12 bases. This CDR3 has 19 amino acids. V shed 2 bases and J 2 bases; nucleotides not matched to a gene: 11. Germline lookup yields CDR1 LNHNV and CDR2 YYDKDF (reference sequence). The CDR3 sequence is CATSRNPTSGGHSTDTQYF. In nucleotides, the CDR3 is TGTGCCACCAGCAGAAATCCAACTAGCGGGGGGCACTCCACAGATACGCAGTATTTT.

The rearrangement uses TRBV5-6 and TRBJ1-5; possibly TRBD1 for D (5 bases). Germline loops: CDR1 SGHDT, CDR2 YYEEEE. The CDR3 loop spans 16 amino acids. V dropped 4 bases and J dropped 4 bases, with 18 bases sitting between them. The CDR3 nucleotides are TGTGCCAGCAGCCTAAGGGCAGGGCTCGAGAATCAGCCCCAGCATTTT. This codes for CASSLRAGLENQPQHF. Complete variable domain (other parts from reference TRBV5-6 and TRBJ1-5): DAGVTQSPTHLIKTRGQQVTLRCSPKSGHDTVSWYQQALGQGPQFIFQYYEEEERQRGNFPDRFSGHQFPNYSSELNVNALLLGDSALYLCASSLRAGLENQPQHFGDGTRLSIL.

V is TRBV7-9 and J is TRBJ1-4; no clear D gene. CDR1 and CDR2 from the germline V gene are SEHNR and FQNEAQ (reference sequence). V was trimmed by 1 base and J by 4 bases, leaving 10 bases between them. This CDR3 region has 15 residues. The CDR3 nucleotides are TGTGCCAGCAGCTTAGACAGCGGGTTTAATGAAAAACTGTTTTTT. This sequence encodes CASSLDSGFNEKLFF. Complete variable domain (other parts from reference TRBV7-9 and TRBJ1-4): DTGVSQNPRHKITKRGQNVTFRCDPISEHNRLYWYRQTLGQGPEFLTYFQNEAQLEKSRLLSDRFSAERPKGSFSTLEIQRTEQGDSAMYLCASSLDSGFNEKLFFGSGTQLSVL.

The rearrangement joins TRBV13 to TRBJ1-6; D not certain. The germline CDR1 and CDR2 sequences are PRHDT and FYEKMQ (reference sequence). The CDR3 is 12 amino acids. With 5 bases removed from V and 10 bases from J, the gap between germline ends came to 9 bases. This CDR3 is CASSNDGSPLHF. For the CDR3, the DNA is TGTGCCAGCAGCAATGATGGCTCACCCCTCCACTTT.

The chain carries TRBV7-9 and TRBJ2-2; D gene uncertain. The CDR3 has 15 amino acids. V shed 1 base and J shed 4 bases, with 10 bases lying between them. The germline V gene has CDR1 SEHNR and CDR2 FQNEAQ (reference sequence). The CDR3 region is CASSLDRAITGELFF. The CDR3 DNA reads TGTGCCAGCAGCTTAGACAGAGCAATCACCGGGGAGCTGTTTTTT. The full variable domain, its missing parts supplied by reference TRBV7-9 and TRBJ2-2, is DTGVSQNPRHKITKRGQNVTFRCDPISEHNRLYWYRQTLGQGPEFLTYFQNEAQLEKSRLLSDRFSAERPKGSFSTLEIQRTEQGDSAMYLCASSLDRAITGELFFGEGSRLTVL.

For this clone: At the DNA level, this CDR3 is encoded by other sequences in the same sample as well. The genes are TRBV7-9 and TRBJ2-7, with D hard to call. CDR3 size: 11 residues. V was cut by 3 bases and J by 5 bases, with 5 bases left in between. Per the germline V gene, CDR1 is SEHNR and CDR2 is FQNEAQ (reference sequence). CDR3 bases: TGTGCCAGCAGCTTTTCCAACGAGCAGTACTTC. Protein sequence: CASSFSNEQYF.

The chain couples TRBV11-2 to TRBJ2-7, with D unresolved. Trimming took 2 bases from V and 2 from J, leaving 13 bases between them. The length of the CDR3 is 15 residues. CDR1 is SGHAT and CDR2 is FQNNGV in the germline V gene. The CDR3 loop reads CASSLSPGLAYEQYF. In DNA form, the CDR3 reads TGTGCCAGCAGCTTATCTCCGGGTCTCGCCTACGAGCAGTACTTC.

This clone was found a few times. This chain's CDR3 is CASSLARGDHNEQFF. The DNA for the CDR3 is TGTGCCAGCAGCTTAGCGCGGGGGGATCACAATGAGCAGTTCTTC. J is TRBJ2-1 and V is TRBV7-2; 8 nucleotides align to TRBD2. V lost 0 bases, J lost 5 bases, and 3 bases stayed unmatched. CDR3 size: 15 residues. The germline V gene has CDR1 SGHTA and CDR2 FQGNSA.

This clone was recorded once. The CDR3, as DNA: TGCGCCAGCAGCTTGGCCGGGGGGACAACTCAGCCCCAGCATTTT. It is translated as CASSLAGGTTQPQHF. The V and J genes are TRBV5-1 and TRBJ1-5; tentatively, D is TRBD1 (6 bases). There are 15 residues in the CDR3. The germline CDR1 and CDR2 sequences are SGHRS and YFSETQ. V was cut by 0 bases and J by 6 bases, with 13 bases left in between.

This chain links TRBV6-5 with TRBJ1-5; tentative D call: TRBD1 (6 bases). Trimming took 0 bases from V and 5 from J, leaving 11 bases between them. Germline CDR1 MNHEY, CDR2 SVGAGI. This CDR3 spans 15 amino acids. Here the CDR3 DNA reads TGTGCCAGCAGTTACTCGTGGGGGCAGGATCAGCCCCAGCATTTT. Its translation is CASSYSWGQDQPQHF.

This chain links TRBV18 with TRBJ2-1; 8 nucleotides match TRBD2. The CDR3 has 16 amino acids. J lost 6 bases, V lost 3 bases, and 10 bases had no gene match. Germline V lookup: CDR1 KGHSH, CDR2 LQKENI. CDR3 loop: CASSPSGSGGRNEQFF. The CDR3 nucleotides are TGTGCCAGCTCACCCTCGGGGAGCGGGGGCCGCAATGAGCAGTTCTTC.

This clone appeared a single time. J is TRBJ1-5 and V is TRBV6-5; TRBD1 matches at 8 bases. Germline CDR1 MNHEY, CDR2 SVGAGI. V lost 11 bases and J lost 0; bases outside the gene matches: 9. The CDR3 totals 15 residues. In DNA, the CDR3 is TGTGCCGCACCTTGGACAGGGTATAGCAATCAGCCCCAGCATTTT. This codes for CAAPWTGYSNQPQHF.